This T cell receptor beta chain stems from a study of T cells in Graves' hyperthyroidism and ophthalmopathy. Template material for amplifying TCR beta CDR3 regions consisted of RNA transcripts. HTBI primers were employed in a first-round RT-PCR of the TCR CDR3. TCRdb ran MiXCR on the multiplex PCR reads and lists one entry per CDR3 protein. The repertoire holds hundreds of thousands of distinct CDR3 sequences, with nearly 45% as singletons. For this clonotype: Antigen: not known. Sequence at one end of the junction differs from germline and may be a read error.

CDR1 is SEHNR and CDR2 is FQNEAQ in the germline V gene (reference sequence). The CDR3 loop spans 14 amino acids. Study outcomes and limitations: Model output signaled ophthalmopathy a median 6.5 months ahead of onset.

Diagnostic assessment was based on clinical symptoms, serum thyroxine and TRAb, thyroid ultrasound and orbital computed tomography. The chain links TRBV7-9 to TRBJ1-6; 8 nucleotides line up with TRBD1. The source is an adult man with Graves' disease, either hyperthyroidism or ophthalmopathy (not recorded which). The sample consisted of peripheral blood or thyroid tissue (not recorded which). The DNA for the CDR3 is TGCGCCAGCAGCTCGACAGGGGACGATTCACCCCTCCACTTT. It encodes CASSSTGDDSPLHF.